This T cell receptor (beta chain) was obtained from a study of cytomegalovirus exposure and HLA in healthy donors. General observations from the study: For presence/absence analyses, sequencing depth was assumed to be roughly uniform across donors.

The table lists this clone with a few counts. The target antigen is unknown. The CDR3 extends over 15 amino acids. Germline assignment: CDR1 SGHTA and CDR2 FQGNSA. Unmatched junction bases numbered 2, after V lost 5 bases and J lost 1 base. The primer mix had 60 Vbeta and 13 Jbeta primers. Clones were read by immunoSEQ multiplex PCR, and TCRdb kept only the in-frame ones, dropping some. The sample contains 80,000 or so clones, 75% of which appear only once. The sequenced material came from PBMCs. This receptor was obtained from a woman between 40 and 55 years old in good health and CMV-seronegative. This chain uses TRBV7-2 with TRBJ2-2, with TRBD1 matching 9 bases. CDR3 loop: CASSRDRENTGELFF. The DNA for the CDR3 is TGTGCCAGCAGCCGGGACAGGGAGAACACCGGGGAGCTGTTTTTT. The complete variable domain, with remaining parts taken from reference TRBV7-2 and TRBJ2-2, reads GAGVSQSPSNKVTEKGKDVELRCDPISGHTALYWYRQSLGQGLEFLIYFQGNSAPDKSGLPSDRFSAERTGGSVSTLTIQRTQQEDSAVYLCASSRDRENTGELFFGEGSRLTVL.